This T cell receptor (beta chain) was identified in a study of STAT3 mutations in large granular lymphocyte leukemia. For the study at large: Among longitudinally sequenced T-LGLL patients, roughly half had canonical activating STAT3 mutations detected.

After removal of 5 bases from V and 9 bases from J, the junction contained 7 bases not matched to a gene. CDR1 is SGHTA, CDR2 FQGNSA, per germline. The CDR3 totals 14 residues. Each sample's TCRbeta library yielded on average approximately 41,000 productive templates. The protocol was immunoSEQ multiplex PCR, while the TCRdb copy is restricted to in-frame clones and leaves out a portion. The sample carries over 3,000 clones, about two fifths recorded once. Worth noting for this clone: Its specificity is unknown.

Whole-study findings and limits: In several patients, dominant TCR clone burden exceeded STAT3 mutant burden, suggesting STAT3 mutation arose secondarily. Every T-LGLL patient had at least one immunodominant TCRbeta clonotype.

The genes are TRBV7-2 and TRBJ2-7; TRBD2 matches 13 bases. This sequence was found in a man aged 60-69 years with T-cell large granular lymphocyte leukemia. Some clones in this sample may be carry-over from other donors' samples. The sequenced material came from peripheral blood mononuclear cells. This CDR3 reads CASSNSGTSGAQYF. The CDR3 coding sequence is TGTGCCAGCAGCAATTCGGGGACTAGCGGGGCGCAGTACTTC.